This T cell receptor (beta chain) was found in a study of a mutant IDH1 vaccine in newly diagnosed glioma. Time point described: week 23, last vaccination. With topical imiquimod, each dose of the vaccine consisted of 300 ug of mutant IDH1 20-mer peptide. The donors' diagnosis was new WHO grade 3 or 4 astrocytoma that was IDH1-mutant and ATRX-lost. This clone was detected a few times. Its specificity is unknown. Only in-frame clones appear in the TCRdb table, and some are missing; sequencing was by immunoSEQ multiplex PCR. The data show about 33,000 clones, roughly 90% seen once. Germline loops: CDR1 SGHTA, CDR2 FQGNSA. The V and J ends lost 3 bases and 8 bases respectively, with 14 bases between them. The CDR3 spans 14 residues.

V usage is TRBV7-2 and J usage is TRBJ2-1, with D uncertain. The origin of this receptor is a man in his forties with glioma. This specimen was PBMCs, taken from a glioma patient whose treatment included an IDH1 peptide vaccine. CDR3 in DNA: TGTGCCAGCAGCTTGCCGGGCGTTCCCCATGAGCAGTTCTTC. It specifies CASSLPGVPHEQFF.